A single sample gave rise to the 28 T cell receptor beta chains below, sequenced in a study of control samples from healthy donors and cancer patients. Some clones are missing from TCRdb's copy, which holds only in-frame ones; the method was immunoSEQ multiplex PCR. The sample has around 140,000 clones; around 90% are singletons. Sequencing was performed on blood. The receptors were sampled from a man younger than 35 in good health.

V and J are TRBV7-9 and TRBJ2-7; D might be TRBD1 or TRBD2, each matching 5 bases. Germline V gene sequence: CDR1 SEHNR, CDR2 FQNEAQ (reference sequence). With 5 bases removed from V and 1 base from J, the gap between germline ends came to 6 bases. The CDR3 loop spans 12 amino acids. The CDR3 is CASSGGSYEQYF. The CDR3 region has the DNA TGTGCCAGCAGCGGGGGTTCCTACGAGCAGTACTTC.

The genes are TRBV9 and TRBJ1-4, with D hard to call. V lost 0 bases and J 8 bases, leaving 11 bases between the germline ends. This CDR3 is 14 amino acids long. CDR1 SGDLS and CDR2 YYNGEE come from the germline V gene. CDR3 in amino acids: CASSVGNFGEKLFF. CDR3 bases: TGTGCCAGCAGCGTAGGGAACTTCGGGGAAAAACTGTTTTTT.

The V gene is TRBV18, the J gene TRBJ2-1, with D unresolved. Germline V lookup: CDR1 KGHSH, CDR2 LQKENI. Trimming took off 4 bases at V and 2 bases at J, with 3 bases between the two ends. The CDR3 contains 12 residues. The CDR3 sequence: CASSLTYNEQFF. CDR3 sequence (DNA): TGTGCCAGCTCACTCACCTACAATGAGCAGTTCTTC. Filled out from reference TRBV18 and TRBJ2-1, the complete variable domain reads NAGVMQNPRHLVRRRGQEARLRCSPMKGHSHVYWYRQLPEEGLKFMVYLQKENIIDESGMPKERFSAEFPKEGPSILRIQQVVRGDSAAYFCASSLTYNEQFFGPGTRLTVL.

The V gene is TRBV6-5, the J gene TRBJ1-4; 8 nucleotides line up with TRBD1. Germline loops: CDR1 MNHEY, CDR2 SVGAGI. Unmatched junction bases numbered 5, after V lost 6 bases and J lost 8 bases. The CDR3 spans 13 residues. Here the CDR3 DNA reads TGTGCCAGCAGGGACAGGGCCGCCGAAAAACTGTTTTTT. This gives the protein CASRDRAAEKLFF.

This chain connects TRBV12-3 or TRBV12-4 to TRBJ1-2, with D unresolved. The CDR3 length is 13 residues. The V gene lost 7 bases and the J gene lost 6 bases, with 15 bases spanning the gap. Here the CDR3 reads CASTYETRDGYTF. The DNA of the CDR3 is TGTGCCAGCACCTACGAGACAAGGGATGGCTACACCTTC.

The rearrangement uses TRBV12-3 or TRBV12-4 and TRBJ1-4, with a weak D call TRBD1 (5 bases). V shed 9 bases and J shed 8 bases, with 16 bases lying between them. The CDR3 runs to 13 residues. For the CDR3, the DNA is TGTGCCAGTTCCCGGGGCCTTGGAGAAAAACTGTTTTTT. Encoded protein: CASSRGLGEKLFF.

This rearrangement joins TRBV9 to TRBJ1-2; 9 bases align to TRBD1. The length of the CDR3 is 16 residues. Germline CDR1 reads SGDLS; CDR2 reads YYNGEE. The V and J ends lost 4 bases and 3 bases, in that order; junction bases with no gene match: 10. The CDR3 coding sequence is TGTGCCAGCAGCTCCGGGACAGGGCTTTATCACTATGGCTACACCTTC. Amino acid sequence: CASSSGTGLYHYGYTF.

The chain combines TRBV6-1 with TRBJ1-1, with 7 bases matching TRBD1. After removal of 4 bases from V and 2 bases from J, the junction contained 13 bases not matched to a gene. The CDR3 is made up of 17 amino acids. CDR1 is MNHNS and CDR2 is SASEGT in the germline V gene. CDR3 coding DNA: TGTGCCAGCAGTGGGTATAACACAGGGGCCGCAAACACTGAAGCTTTCTTT. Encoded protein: CASSGYNTGAANTEAFF.

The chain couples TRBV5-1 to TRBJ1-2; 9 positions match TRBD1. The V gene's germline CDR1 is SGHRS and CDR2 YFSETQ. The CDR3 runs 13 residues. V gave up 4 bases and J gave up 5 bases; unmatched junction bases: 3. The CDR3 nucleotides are TGCGCCAGCAGCGAGGGGACAGGGTATGGCTACACCTTC. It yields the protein CASSEGTGYGYTF.

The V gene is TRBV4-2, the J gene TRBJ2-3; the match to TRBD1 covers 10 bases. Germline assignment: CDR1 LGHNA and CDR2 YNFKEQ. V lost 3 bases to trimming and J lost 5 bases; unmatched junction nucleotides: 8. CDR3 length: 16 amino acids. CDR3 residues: CASSQGQGWGEDTQYF. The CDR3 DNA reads TGTGCCAGCAGCCAGGGACAGGGGTGGGGGGAAGATACGCAGTATTTT.

CDR3 bases: TGTGCCAGCAGCCTCCCCGGGACAGGGAAAAACAATGAGCAGTTCTTC. Its protein is CASSLPGTGKNNEQFF. This chain uses TRBV7-2 with TRBJ2-1; TRBD1 matches at 9 bases. Trimming cost V 5 bases and J 5 bases; bases outside gene matches: 10. Germline loops: CDR1 SGHTA, CDR2 FQGNSA. The length of the CDR3 is 16 residues.

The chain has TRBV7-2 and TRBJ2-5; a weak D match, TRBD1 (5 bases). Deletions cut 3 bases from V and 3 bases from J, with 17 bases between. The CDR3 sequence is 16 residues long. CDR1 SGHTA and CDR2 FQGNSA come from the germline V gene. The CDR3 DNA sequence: TGTGCCAGCAGCTTGGACCCGACAGTACCAAAAGAGACCCAGTACTTC. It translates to CASSLDPTVPKETQYF.

The CDR3 nucleotides are TGCGCCAGCAGCTTGCCAGGGGAGTACGAGCAGTACTTC. It translates to CASSLPGEYEQYF. This chain uses TRBV5-1 with TRBJ2-7; weak D call: TRBD1 (6 bases). Germline V gene sequence: CDR1 SGHRS, CDR2 YFSETQ. The CDR3 extends over 13 amino acids. V lost 1 base and J 4 bases, leaving 9 bases between the germline ends.

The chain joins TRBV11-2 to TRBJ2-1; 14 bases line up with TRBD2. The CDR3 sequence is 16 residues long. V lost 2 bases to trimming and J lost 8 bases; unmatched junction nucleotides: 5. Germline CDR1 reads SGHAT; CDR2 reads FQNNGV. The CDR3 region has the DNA TGTGCCAGCAGCTTACCCGGACTAGCGGGGGGATATGAGCAGTTCTTC. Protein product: CASSLPGLAGGYEQFF.

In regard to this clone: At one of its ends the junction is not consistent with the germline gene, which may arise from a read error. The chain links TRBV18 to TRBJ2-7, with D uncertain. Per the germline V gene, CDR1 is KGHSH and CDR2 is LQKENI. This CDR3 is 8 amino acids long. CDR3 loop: CASSRAAF. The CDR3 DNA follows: TGTGCCAGCTCACGGGCAGCTTTC. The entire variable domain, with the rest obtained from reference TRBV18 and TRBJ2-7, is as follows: NAGVMQNPRHLVRRRGQEARLRCSPMKGHSHVYWYRQLPEEGLKFMVYLQKENIIDESGMPKERFSAEFPKEGPSILRIQQVVRGDSAAYFCASSRAAFGPGTRLTVT.

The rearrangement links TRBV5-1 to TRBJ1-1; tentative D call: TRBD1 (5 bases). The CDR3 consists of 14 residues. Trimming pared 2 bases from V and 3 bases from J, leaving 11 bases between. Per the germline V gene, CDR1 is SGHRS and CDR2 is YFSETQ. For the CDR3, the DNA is TGCGCCAGCAGCTTTTTGGGAGGGGACACTGAAGCTTTCTTT. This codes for CASSFLGGDTEAFF.

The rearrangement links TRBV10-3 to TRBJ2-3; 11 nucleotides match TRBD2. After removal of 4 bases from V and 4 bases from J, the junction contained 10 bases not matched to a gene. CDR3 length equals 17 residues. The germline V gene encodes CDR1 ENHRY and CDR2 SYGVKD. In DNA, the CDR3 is TGTGCCATCAGTGGGTTAGCGGGGGGGCGAAGGGCAGATACGCAGTATTTT. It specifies CAISGLAGGRRADTQYF.

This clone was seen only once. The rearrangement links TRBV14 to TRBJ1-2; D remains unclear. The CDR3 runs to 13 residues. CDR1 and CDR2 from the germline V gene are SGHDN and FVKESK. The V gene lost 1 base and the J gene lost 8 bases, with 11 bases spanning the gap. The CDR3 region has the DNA TGTGCCAGCAGCCAAGTTTCACAGATCGGCTACACCTTC. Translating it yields CASSQVSQIGYTF.

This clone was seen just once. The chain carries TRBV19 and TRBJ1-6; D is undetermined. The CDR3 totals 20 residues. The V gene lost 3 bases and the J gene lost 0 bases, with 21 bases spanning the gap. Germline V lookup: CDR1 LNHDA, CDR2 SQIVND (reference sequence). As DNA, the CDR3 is TGTGCCAGTAGTATCGTATGGGAGACACCACCTAGCTCCTATAATTCACCCCTCCACTTT. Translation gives CASSIVWETPPSSYNSPLHF. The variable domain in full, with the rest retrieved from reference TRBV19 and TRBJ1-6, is DGGITQSPKYLFRKEGQNVTLSCEQNLNHDAMYWYRQDPGQGLRLIYYSQIVNDFQKGDIAEGYSVSREKKESFPLTVTSAQKNPTAFYLCASSIVWETPPSSYNSPLHFGNGTRLTVT.

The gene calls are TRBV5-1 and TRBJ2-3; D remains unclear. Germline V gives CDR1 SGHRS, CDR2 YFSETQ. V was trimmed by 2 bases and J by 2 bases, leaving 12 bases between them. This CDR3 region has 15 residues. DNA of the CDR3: TGCGCCAGCAGCTTTAAAGGCAGAAACACAGATACGCAGTATTTT. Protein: CASSFKGRNTDTQYF.

This chain's CDR3 is CASSSAGQPEFVRDTEAFF. The CDR3 DNA reads TGTGCCAGCAGCTCGGCGGGACAGCCAGAATTTGTGAGGGACACTGAAGCTTTCTTT. The J gene is TRBJ1-1, the V gene TRBV13; TRBD1 aligns across 7 bases. This CDR3 region has 19 residues. The germline V gene encodes CDR1 PRHDT and CDR2 FYEKMQ (reference sequence). V dropped 4 bases and J dropped 3; count of bases not matched to a gene: 20.

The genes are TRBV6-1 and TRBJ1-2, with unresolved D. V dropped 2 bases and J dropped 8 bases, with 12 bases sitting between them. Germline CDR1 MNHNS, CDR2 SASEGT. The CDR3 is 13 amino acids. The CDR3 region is CASSEHLLGGYTF. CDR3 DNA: TGTGCCAGCAGTGAACACCTCCTGGGAGGCTACACCTTC.

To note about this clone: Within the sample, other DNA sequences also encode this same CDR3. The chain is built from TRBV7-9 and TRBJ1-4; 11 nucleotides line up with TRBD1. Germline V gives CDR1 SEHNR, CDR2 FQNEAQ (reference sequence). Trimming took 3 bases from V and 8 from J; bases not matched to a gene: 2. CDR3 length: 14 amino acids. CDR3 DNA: TGTGCCAGCAGCTTGGGGACAGGGGGGGAAAAACTGTTTTTT. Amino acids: CASSLGTGGEKLFF.

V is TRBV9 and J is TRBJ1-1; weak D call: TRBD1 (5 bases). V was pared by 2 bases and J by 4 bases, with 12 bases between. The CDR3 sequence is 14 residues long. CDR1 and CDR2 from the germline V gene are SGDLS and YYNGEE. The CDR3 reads CASSVGQGSTEAFF. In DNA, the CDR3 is TGTGCCAGCAGCGTGGGGCAGGGAAGCACTGAAGCTTTCTTT.

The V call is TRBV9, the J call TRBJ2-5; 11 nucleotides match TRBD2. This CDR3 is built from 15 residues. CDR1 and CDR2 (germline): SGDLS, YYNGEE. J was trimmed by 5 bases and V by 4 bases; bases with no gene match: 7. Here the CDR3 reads CASSPTSGARETQYF. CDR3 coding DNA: TGTGCCAGCAGCCCGACTAGCGGGGCTCGGGAGACCCAGTACTTC.

CDR3 coding DNA: TGTGCCAGCTCACCAACAGCAGACTCTGGGGCCAACGTCCTGACTTTC. It specifies CASSPTADSGANVLTF. The chain carries TRBV18 and TRBJ2-6; D is uncertain. The V end was cut by 2 bases, the J end by 0 bases, with 8 bases between. This CDR3 has 16 residues. Germline CDR1 KGHSH, CDR2 LQKENI.

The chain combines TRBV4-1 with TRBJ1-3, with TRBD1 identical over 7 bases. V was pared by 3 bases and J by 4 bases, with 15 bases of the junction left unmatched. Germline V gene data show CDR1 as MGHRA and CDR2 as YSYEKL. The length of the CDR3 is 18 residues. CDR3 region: CASSHKALTTGTGNTIYF. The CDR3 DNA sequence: TGCGCCAGCAGCCACAAGGCCCTGACGACAGGGACAGGAAACACCATATATTTT.

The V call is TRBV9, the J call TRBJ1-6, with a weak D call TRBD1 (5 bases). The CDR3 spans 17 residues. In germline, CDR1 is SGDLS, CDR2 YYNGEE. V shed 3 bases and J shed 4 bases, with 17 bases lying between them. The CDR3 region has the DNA TGTGCCAGCAGCGCCACCGGGACGGATCATTATAATTCACCCCTCCACTTT. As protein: CASSATGTDHYNSPLHF.